Listed below are T cell receptor beta chains from one sample, sequenced in a study of OX40 agonist ivuxolimab in advanced cancers. Clones were sequenced by immunoSEQ multiplex PCR, and TCRdb holds only the in-frame ones, with some missing. This table has tens of thousands of clones, roughly 86% appearing once. The specimen was CD4+ or CD8+ T cells sorted from blood, collected in a trial of the OX40 agonist ivuxolimab. The receptors originated from an adult with an advanced solid tumor such as melanoma, head and neck, liver or kidney cancer. CDR3s include the opening cysteine and the closing phenylalanine or tryptophan. D genes are given only for firm matches. Only some rows state a clone size, as once, few, many or a class for expanded clones.

V: TRBV30; J: TRBJ2-7; D: TRBD2; size: NA; CDR3: CAWRRAGEGEQYF; DNA: TGTGCCTGGCGGAGAGCGGGAGAAGGAGAGCAGTACTTC
V: TRBV30; J: TRBJ2-3; D: TRBD1; size: NA; CDR3: CAWRTGESTDTQYF; DNA: TGTGCCTGGAGGACAGGGGAAAGCACAGATACGCAGTATTTT
V: TRBV14; J: TRBJ2-3; D: NA; size: NA; CDR3: CASSAPGAGAQDTQYF; DNA: TGTGCCAGCAGCGCTCCGGGGGCAGGGGCCCAGGATACGCAGTATTTT
V: TRBV7-9; J: TRBJ1-2; D: NA; size: NA; CDR3: CASSPTPVYRGYTF; DNA: TGTGCCAGCAGCCCAACCCCCGTCTACCGTGGCTACACCTTC
V: TRBV6-6; J: TRBJ1-5; D: TRBD1; size: NA; CDR3: CASSRGQGSDQPQHF; DNA: TGTGCCAGCAGCCGGGGACAGGGATCGGATCAGCCCCAGCATTTT
V: TRBV14; J: TRBJ2-7; D: NA; size: NA; CDR3: CAIPPRWEQYF; DNA: TGTGCCATACCCCCACGGTGGGAGCAGTACTTC
V: TRBV14; J: TRBJ2-1; D: NA; size: NA; CDR3: CASSQEDPSGTGNEQFF; DNA: TGTGCCAGCAGCCAAGAAGACCCCTCGGGGACCGGGAATGAGCAGTTCTTC
V: TRBV18; J: TRBJ2-5; D: TRBD2; size: NA; CDR3: CASSPPSSGFQETQYF; DNA: TGTGCCAGTTCACCACCCTCTAGCGGATTCCAAGAGACCCAGTACTTC
V: TRBV21-1; J: TRBJ1-3; D: NA; size: NA; CDR3: CASSMRVYTIYF; DNA: TGTGCCAGCAGCATGCGGGTTTACACCATATATTTT
V: TRBV4-1; J: TRBJ1-1; D: NA; size: NA; CDR3: CASSPDRGTAFF; DNA: TGCGCCAGCAGCCCGGATAGGGGAACGGCTTTCTTT
V: TRBV6-6; J: TRBJ2-7; D: NA; size: NA; CDR3: CASSYGRRSYEQYF; DNA: TGTGCCAGCAGTTATGGGCGTCGCTCCTACGAGCAGTACTTC
V: TRBV7-9; J: TRBJ2-3; D: TRBD1; size: NA; CDR3: CASSLAQGAKDTQYF; DNA: TGTGCCAGCAGCTTAGCGCAGGGGGCTAAAGATACGCAGTATTTT
V: TRBV29-1; J: TRBJ2-6; D: NA; size: NA; CDR3: CSVDGPSGANVLTF; DNA: TGCAGCGTTGATGGTCCCTCTGGGGCCAACGTCCTGACTTTC
V: TRBV10-1; J: TRBJ2-2; D: NA; size: NA; CDR3: CASSKETGELFF; DNA: TGCGCCAGCAGTAAGGAGACCGGGGAGCTGTTTTTT
V: TRBV4-1; J: TRBJ2-4; D: NA; size: NA; CDR3: CASSQDPGTDIAKNIQYF; DNA: TGCGCCAGCAGCCAAGATCCCGGGACGGACATAGCCAAAAACATTCAGTACTTC
V: TRBV5-1; J: TRBJ2-5; D: NA; size: NA; CDR3: CASSFLRETQYF; DNA: TGCGCCAGCAGCTTTTTGCGAGAGACCCAGTACTTC
V: TRBV7-2; J: TRBJ2-7; D: NA; size: NA; CDR3: CASSLETSYEQYF; DNA: TGTGCCAGCAGCTTAGAGACTTCCTACGAGCAGTACTTC
V: TRBV13; J: TRBJ2-3; D: TRBD1; size: NA; CDR3: CASNFRTGPDATDTQYF; DNA: TGTGCCAGCAATTTTAGGACAGGGCCGGATGCAACAGATACGCAGTATTTT
V: TRBV19; J: TRBJ1-6; D: NA; size: NA; CDR3: CASSIGLFRFSPLHF; DNA: TGTGCCAGTAGTATAGGTCTTTTTCGGTTTTCACCCCTCCACTTT
V: TRBV6-6; J: TRBJ2-1; D: NA; size: NA; CDR3: CASSVGLRAYNEQFF; DNA: TGTGCCAGCAGCGTAGGACTACGGGCGTACAATGAGCAGTTCTTC
V: TRBV30; J: TRBJ2-1; D: TRBD1; size: NA; CDR3: CAWIRTGQGEQFF; DNA: TGTGCCTGGATCCGGACAGGGCAGGGTGAGCAGTTCTTC
V: TRBV5-4; J: TRBJ2-7; D: NA; size: NA; CDR3: CASSSGSLDEQYF; DNA: TGTGCCAGCAGCTCCGGGAGCCTCGACGAGCAGTACTTC
V: TRBV19; J: TRBJ1-2; D: NA; size: NA; CDR3: CASSTGGGINYGYTF; DNA: TGTGCCAGTAGTACGGGCGGAGGCATTAACTATGGCTACACCTTC
V: TRBV4-1; J: TRBJ2-2; D: TRBD2; size: few; CDR3: CASSLRVVAGGNTGELFF; DNA: TGCGCCAGCAGCCTTAGGGTTGTAGCGGGAGGGAACACCGGGGAGCTGTTTTTT
V: TRBV7-3; J: TRBJ1-2; D: TRBD1; size: NA; CDR3: CASSFGQGTYGYTF; DNA: TGTGCCAGCAGCTTTGGACAGGGGACATATGGCTACACCTTC
V: TRBV7-3; J: TRBJ2-5; D: NA; size: NA; CDR3: CASSLRGKIQETQYF; DNA: TGTGCCAGCAGCTTAAGGGGTAAAATCCAAGAGACCCAGTACTTC
V: TRBV11-2; J: TRBJ1-5; D: NA; size: once; CDR3: CASSLARGAGPQHF; DNA: TGTGCCAGCAGCTTAGCCCGAGGGGCAGGGCCCCAGCATTTT
V: TRBV7-8; J: TRBJ2-1; D: NA; size: NA; CDR3: CASSPALLMRDRGNEQFF; DNA: TGTGCCAGCAGCCCAGCGCTTTTGATGCGGGATAGGGGCAATGAGCAGTTCTTC
V: TRBV15; J: TRBJ1-1; D: TRBD1; size: NA; CDR3: CATSRETGAIEAFF; DNA: TGTGCCACCAGCAGAGAGACAGGGGCTATCGAAGCTTTCTTT
V: TRBV4-1; J: TRBJ1-6; D: TRBD1; size: NA; CDR3: CASSQPDRAAGSPLHF; DNA: TGCGCCAGCAGCCAACCCGACAGGGCGGCAGGATCACCCCTCCACTTT
V: TRBV6-5; J: TRBJ1-5; D: NA; size: NA; CDR3: CASSSRTANQPQHF; DNA: TGTGCCAGCAGTTCCCGGACAGCAAATCAGCCCCAGCATTTT
V: TRBV27; J: TRBJ2-2; D: TRBD2; size: NA; CDR3: CASTLSPGLAGIGELFF; DNA: TGTGCCAGCACCCTATCCCCGGGACTAGCGGGGATCGGGGAGCTGTTTTTT
V: TRBV5-1; J: TRBJ2-3; D: NA; size: NA; CDR3: CASSFEGLRTDTQYF; DNA: TGCGCCAGCAGCTTCGAGGGGCTCAGGACAGATACGCAGTATTTT
V: TRBV7-8; J: TRBJ2-7; D: TRBD1; size: NA; CDR3: CASTRTGVGNYEQYF; DNA: TGTGCCAGCACCAGGACAGGAGTGGGTAACTACGAGCAGTACTTC
V: TRBV11-2; J: TRBJ1-2; D: NA; size: few; CDR3: CASSLGSLVGGYTF; DNA: TGTGCCAGCAGCTTGGGATCACTCGTCGGTGGCTACACCTTC
V: TRBV5-1; J: TRBJ2-7; D: TRBD1; size: NA; CDR3: CASSLWTGPSYEQYF; DNA: TGCGCCAGCAGCTTATGGACAGGGCCCTCCTACGAGCAGTACTTC
V: TRBV6-6; J: TRBJ1-2; D: NA; size: NA; CDR3: CASRASSYGYTF; DNA: TGTGCCAGCAGGGCGAGTTCCTATGGCTACACCTTC
V: TRBV19; J: TRBJ2-3; D: TRBD2; size: NA; CDR3: CASGTSGSDTQYF; DNA: TGTGCCAGCGGGACTAGCGGGAGTGATACGCAGTATTTT
V: TRBV29-1; J: TRBJ1-1; D: TRBD1; size: NA; CDR3: CSAGTGNTEAFF; DNA: TGCAGCGCCGGGACAGGGAACACTGAAGCTTTCTTT
V: TRBV11-2; J: TRBJ1-1; D: NA; size: NA; CDR3: CASSLTPSREAFF; DNA: TGTGCCAGCAGCTTGACACCCTCTCGGGAAGCTTTCTTT